These T cell receptor beta chains were read from a single sample in a study of patients and donors after allogeneic stem cell transplantation. TCRdb used MiXCR to reprocess the RT-PCR reads, holding one entry per CDR3 protein. The table records roughly 200,000 distinct CDR3 sequences, 35% to 50% of them present only once. The source material was blood, either unsorted or a sorted T cell fraction (not recorded which). Every receptor here comes from a human donor who was either an allogeneic HSCT recipient or a stem cell or donor lymphocyte infusion donor (not recorded which). It is not recorded whose cells these are; they may come from a transplant donor. CDR3s include the opening cysteine and the closing phenylalanine or tryptophan. Some rows have no size entry. The others give once, few or many, or a class for an expanded clone.

clone size	V gene	J gene	CDR3 protein
few	TRBV29-1	TRBJ2-1	CSVEPYNEQFF
NA	TRBV6-1	TRBJ2-2	CASDVGVLNTGELFF
NA	TRBV5-6	TRBJ1-5	CASSLPGNNQPQHF
NA	TRBV30	TRBJ2-5	CAWNPPSETQYF
NA	TRBV7-9	TRBJ1-1	CASSPQGLNAEAFF
NA	TRBV6-5	TRBJ2-2	CASSYLNTGELFF
NA	TRBV9	TRBJ2-5	CASSVGAVLETQYF
NA	TRBV7-9	TRBJ1-5	CASRPRTGPQPQHF
NA	TRBV6-5	TRBJ1-1	CASSYSDGGNTEAFF
few	TRBV28	TRBJ2-1	CASSLGGGPRNEQFF
few	TRBV30	TRBJ1-6	CAWRPRTQGALHF
NA	TRBV29-1	TRBJ1-1	CSVDRAMNTEAFF
NA	TRBV7-2	TRBJ1-3	CASSLGGAGNTIYF
NA	TRBV4-1	TRBJ2-1	CASSQVASGDEQFF
NA	TRBV12-3/TRBV12-4	TRBJ1-6	CASSPGSPLHF
NA	TRBV5-6	TRBJ2-7	CASSLWPSGRFYEQYF
NA	TRBV10-3	TRBJ2-3	CAIGASTRDPDTQYF
few	TRBV6-5	TRBJ1-1	CASSYIGGETEAFF
few	TRBV15	TRBJ2-2	CATSSRDRATGELFF
few	TRBV6-6	TRBJ1-3	CASSYPGRDSGNTIYF
NA	TRBV28	TRBJ1-1	CASRPGQLEAFF
NA	TRBV9	TRBJ2-7	CASSVSGRAYEQYF
few	TRBV27	TRBJ1-1	CASSIGGVGTEAFF
NA	TRBV12-3/TRBV12-4	TRBJ2-1	CACSTGTSGANEQFF
hyperexpanded	TRBV7-8	TRBJ1-5	CASSSGQGGQPQHF
once	TRBV5-6	TRBJ2-7	CASSQTSGSSEQYF
NA	TRBV15	TRBJ2-1	CATGATDFSDEQFF
NA	TRBV7-8	TRBJ2-1	CASSPTRQGGFYNEQFF
few	TRBV20-1	TRBJ2-3	CSARDGAGGTDTQYF
few	TRBV29-1	TRBJ1-2	CSADREFF
few	TRBV7-2	TRBJ2-1	CASSSTSVRSNEQFF
once	TRBV15	TRBJ2-1	CATSTPSGIASYNEQFF
few	TRBV12-3/TRBV12-4	TRBJ1-1	CASSLEGPWDPAFF
NA	TRBV15	TRBJ2-3	CATSSTDTQYF
once	TRBV7-9	TRBJ1-2	CASSPWDRANYGYTF
NA	TRBV5-8	TRBJ1-4	CASSLDRGDTNEKLFF
few	TRBV5-6	TRBJ1-2	CASSLAAGLDYGYTF
NA	TRBV7-3	TRBJ2-3	CASSLLDSGRYTQYF
few	TRBV2	TRBJ1-4	CASRGDSTNEKLFF
NA	TRBV18	TRBJ1-4	CASSPRQAGLEKLFF
NA	TRBV15	TRBJ1-1	CATSRTQGADTEAFF
NA	TRBV5-1	TRBJ2-2	CATRGSQTGELFF
NA	TRBV6-5	TRBJ2-1	CASSYSLAGDCFF
NA	TRBV12-3/TRBV12-4	TRBJ1-1	CASSTGATEAFF
few	TRBV12-3/TRBV12-4	TRBJ1-3	CASSFPGAIDGNTIYF
few	TRBV5-1	TRBJ2-1	CASSSRLPEGFF
few	TRBV14	TRBJ1-1	CASSQMAANTEAFF
once	TRBV9	TRBJ2-7	CASSSTGNFAGEQYF
NA	TRBV5-5	TRBJ1-2	CASSLHGNYGYTF
NA	TRBV5-5	TRBJ1-4	CASSPAEKLFF
NA	TRBV20-1	TRBJ1-5	CSSRGLGNQPQHF
NA	TRBV7-6	TRBJ1-2	CASSPSMTNYGYTF